This TCR beta chain is from a study of tumor-infiltrating lymphocytes in primary liver carcinoma. On the study more broadly: Each of the growths was stage T1-T3 N0M0, extending roughly 4 to 10 cm across. Productive TCRbeta read yields ran from roughly 3.9 to 6.8 million per sample and were similar between tissues.

CDR1 and CDR2 from the germline V gene are MNHNS and SASEGT. Trimming stripped 4 bases from V and 3 bases from J, with 16 bases between. This CDR3 has 16 amino acids. TCR beta cDNA was reverse-transcribed from around 0.55 ug of total RNA. The reaction used a constant-region primer and ProtoScript II reverse transcriptase. Library construction for TCR beta comprised three nested multiplex PCR rounds performed with slightly modified ARM-PCR. Primers for the first two PCR rounds were TRBV1-TRBV30 forward primers and a C-beta reverse primer (about 9 cycles per round). TCRdb itself ran the multiplex PCR reads through MiXCR, one entry per CDR3 protein. The profile shows about 35,000 distinct CDR3 sequences, 74% of them singletons. Taking about 19-32 mg of unsorted bulk tissue, the authors co-extracted RNA and DNA. The patients carried chronic HBV infection and had received no treatment. Sampling targeted five separate regions of each tumor, which included the tumor centre.

In its sample, this clonotype was seen once. A read error is likely, as this CDR3 ends without the conserved phenylalanine or tryptophan. The chain recombines TRBV6-1 with TRBJ2-4; D tentatively reads TRBD1 or TRBD2 (6 bases each). The sequencing input was liver tumor tissue from sampling region 4. This sample's subset: tumor region T4, right-lateral pole. The TCR was taken from a middle-aged man with primary liver carcinoma and hepatitis B virus infection. The CDR3 sequence: CASSVIGGFGKNIQYL. The CDR3 bases are TGTGCCAGCAGTGTCATAGGGGGGTTCGGCAAAAACATTCAGTACTTA.